What follows are 22 T cell receptor beta chains derived from one specimen sequenced in a study of Ad26.COV2.S vaccination and SARS-CoV-2 variants. The treatment: about 20 received Ad26.COV2.S at low or high dose, single or two shots; a few received placebo; per-sample allocation not given. The investigators took samples on day 63 after the first vaccine or placebo injection. This table comes from immunoSEQ multiplex PCR, and its TCRdb copy is limited to in-frame clones, with some not included. The sample lists a few hundred thousand clones, around 87% occurring once. This specimen was peripheral blood, taken in a trial of Ad26.COV2.S vaccine versus placebo. The receptors stem from a person between 18 and 65 years old who received the Ad26.COV2.S COVID-19 vaccine or a placebo.

This clone was found many times. The chain is built from TRBV7-8 and TRBJ1-5; 9 positions agree with TRBD1. J gave up 1 base and V 8 bases, and 9 bases lay outside the gene matches. The CDR3 loop spans 16 amino acids. The germline CDR1 and CDR2 sequences are SGHVS and FQNEAQ. The CDR3 DNA is TGTGCCAGCTCCACAGGGGGCGATTGGAGCAATCAGCCCCAGCATTTT. This sequence encodes CASSTGGDWSNQPQHF.

This chain joins TRBV2 and TRBJ2-1; 10 bases map to TRBD1. Germline V gene data show CDR1 as SNHLY and CDR2 as FYNNEI. V trimming: 4 bases; J trimming: 2 bases; junction bases outside the gene matches: 2. This CDR3 has 15 residues. The CDR3 is CASSADRGAYNEQFF. DNA for the CDR3: TGTGCCAGCAGTGCGGACAGGGGGGCCTACAATGAGCAGTTCTTC.

The chain has TRBV7-9 and TRBJ1-2; tentative D call: TRBD1 (6 bases). Germline CDR1 SEHNR, CDR2 FQNEAQ (reference sequence). Trimming shortened V by 3 bases and J by 11 bases, and 19 bases separated the two germline ends. The CDR3 sequence is 14 residues long. CDR3 in amino acids: CASSFRQADGYYTF. CDR3 bases: TGTGCCAGCAGCTTTCGACAGGCAGATGGCTATTACACCTTC.

The rearrangement links TRBV2 to TRBJ1-5; tentatively, D is TRBD1 (5 bases). This CDR3 spans 13 amino acids. The ends were cut back, 7 bases at V and 3 bases at J, with 10 bases in the middle. CDR1 and CDR2 (germline): SNHLY, FYNNEI. In DNA, the CDR3 is TGTGCCAGCACTCAGGGTTACAATCAGCCCCAGCATTTT. It is translated as CASTQGYNQPQHF.

The rearrangement uses TRBV3-1 (or the pseudogene TRBV3-2) and TRBJ2-1; tentatively, D is TRBD1 or TRBD2 (5 bases each). The germline V and J ends were trimmed by 2 bases and 8 bases, with 13 bases remaining between them. The CDR3 is 14 residues long. CDR1 is LGHDT and CDR2 is YNNKEL in the germline V gene (reference sequence). The chain's CDR3 is CASSQRGPGYEQFF. The CDR3 nucleotides are TGTGCCAGCAGCCAAAGGGGACCCGGCTATGAGCAGTTCTTC.

The V gene is TRBV21-1, the J gene TRBJ2-7; TRBD1, as called in the table, went unchecked against the DNA. TRBV21-1 is termed a pseudogene. This CDR3 is 13 amino acids long. The CDR3 protein is CASSNHRADEQYF. The CDR3, as DNA: TGTGCCAGCAGCAACCACAGGGCGGACGAGCAGTACTTC.

This rearrangement joins TRBV3-1 (or the pseudogene TRBV3-2) to TRBJ1-2; D unresolved. Germline assignment: CDR1 LGHDT and CDR2 YNNKEL (reference sequence). Trimming stripped 5 bases from V and 0 bases from J, with 7 bases between. The CDR3 extends over 13 amino acids. The DNA for the CDR3 is TGTGCCAGCAGCGACCGGGCTAACTATGGCTACACCTTC. It yields the protein CASSDRANYGYTF.

V gene TRBV19 combines with J gene TRBJ2-7; perhaps TRBD2 as D (7 bases). Germline V gene data show CDR1 as LNHDA and CDR2 as SQIVND (reference sequence). CDR3 size: 14 residues. Trimming removed 2 bases from V and 4 bases from J, with 12 bases in between. CDR3 nucleotide sequence: TGTGCCAGTAGTATACGGGGGGCGCTTTACGAGCAGTACTTC. Its protein is CASSIRGALYEQYF.

The J gene is TRBJ1-5, the V gene TRBV7-9; a weak D match, TRBD1 (5 bases). This CDR3 comprises 16 residues. The germline V and J ends were trimmed by 0 bases and 2 bases, with 11 bases remaining between them. CDR1 is SEHNR, CDR2 FQNEAQ, per germline (reference sequence). As DNA, the CDR3 is TGTGCCAGCAGCTTAGCGAAGGGGTCCGGCAATCAGCCCCAGCATTTT. Protein: CASSLAKGSGNQPQHF.

The chain carries TRBV5-1 and TRBJ2-2; D may be TRBD1 (5 bases). Trimming removed 3 bases from V and 3 bases from J, with 9 bases in between. The length of the CDR3 is 14 residues. CDR1 is SGHRS and CDR2 is YFSETQ in the germline V gene. The CDR3 protein is CASSYSTDTGELFF. The CDR3 DNA reads TGCGCCAGCAGCTACTCGACAGACACCGGGGAGCTGTTTTTT.

This chain connects TRBV9 to TRBJ2-3; D is perhaps TRBD2 (6 bases). CDR1 and CDR2 (germline): SGDLS, YYNGEE. Trimming stripped 7 bases from V and 0 bases from J, with 9 bases between. There are 13 residues in the CDR3. This CDR3 reads CASSGGSTDTQYF. CDR3 nucleotides: TGTGCCAGCTCCGGGGGTAGCACAGATACGCAGTATTTT.

The V call is TRBV19, the J call TRBJ1-1; D is unclear. The V end was cut by 2 bases, the J end by 8 bases, with 15 bases between. CDR1 is LNHDA, CDR2 SQIVND, per germline (reference sequence). CDR3 size: 14 residues. Here the CDR3 DNA reads TGTGCCAGTAGTATAACGTCGGCCCAGCTAGAAGCTTTCTTT. Translation gives CASSITSAQLEAFF.

The chain joins TRBV27 to TRBJ2-1; no reliable D call. Trimming took 1 base from V and 5 from J, leaving 6 bases between them. The germline CDR1 and CDR2 sequences are MNHEY and SMNVEV (reference sequence). The CDR3 length is 13 residues. CDR3 coding DNA: TGTGCCAGCAGTTTATGGGAAAACAATGAGCAGTTCTTC. This sequence encodes CASSLWENNEQFF.

This clone has a single count. The rearrangement uses TRBV6-2 or TRBV6-3 and TRBJ1-1; D may be TRBD1 (5 bases). Germline assignment: CDR1 MNHEY and CDR2 SVGEGT. The CDR3 extends over 13 amino acids. Trimming took off 2 bases at V and 3 bases at J, with 7 bases between the two ends. The CDR3 region is CASSYGRDTEAFF. The CDR3 DNA reads TGTGCCAGCAGTTACGGCAGGGACACTGAAGCTTTCTTT.

This clone was observed a single time. This sequence joins TRBV11-2 and TRBJ1-1; no clear D gene. The CDR3 length is 14 residues. Looked up from germline, CDR1 is SGHAT and CDR2 is FQNNGV. Trimming took 4 bases from V and 1 from J, leaving 10 bases between them. CDR3 DNA: TGTGCCAGCAGCTCAATCCGACGGAACACTGAAGCTTTCTTT. Amino acids: CASSSIRRNTEAFF.

The chain couples TRBV4-2 to TRBJ2-5, with D possibly matching TRBD1 (6 bases). The V gene's germline CDR1 is LGHNA and CDR2 YNFKEQ. The V and J ends lost 4 bases and 3 bases respectively, with 12 bases between them. The CDR3 loop spans 14 amino acids. CDR3 amino acids: CASSPLGQKETQYF. The CDR3 DNA reads as TGTGCCAGCAGCCCCCTAGGACAGAAAGAGACCCAGTACTTC.

V is TRBV12-3 or TRBV12-4 and J is TRBJ1-1; maybe TRBD1 (5 bases). The V gene lost 7 bases and the J gene lost 1 base, with 10 bases spanning the gap. The CDR3 totals 13 residues. CDR3 in DNA: TGTGCCAGCATCAGGGAACCGAACACTGAAGCTTTCTTT. It encodes CASIREPNTEAFF.

This chain connects TRBV9 to TRBJ1-6, with 7 bases matching TRBD1. The CDR3 has 18 residues. V dropped 0 bases and J dropped 7; count of bases not matched to a gene: 13. Germline CDR1 is SGDLS and CDR2 is YYNGEE. Here the CDR3 reads CASSVATGGQGGNSPLHF. In DNA, the CDR3 is TGTGCCAGCAGCGTAGCTACCGGAGGGCAGGGGGGGAATTCACCCCTCCACTTT.

The V call is TRBV4-1, the J call TRBJ1-3; D is undetermined. Germline-derived CDR1 and CDR2 are MGHRA and YSYEKL. V was shortened by 0 bases and J by 0 bases, with 6 bases between the two germline ends. The length of the CDR3 is 15 residues. The CDR3 bases are TGCGCCAGCAGCCAAGATGCGAGCTCTGGAAACACCATATATTTT. Its protein is CASSQDASSGNTIYF.

CDR3 DNA sequence: TGTGCCAGCAGCCTAACACTCGGGGGAAGCCAACAAGAGACCCAGTACTTC. Encoded protein: CASSLTLGGSQQETQYF. This chain uses TRBV5-6 with TRBJ2-5, with D possibly being TRBD2 (6 bases). This CDR3 comprises 17 residues. Per the germline V gene, CDR1 is SGHDT and CDR2 is YYEEEE. V dropped 4 bases and J dropped 2 bases, with 21 bases sitting between them.

The rearrangement uses TRBV4-3 and TRBJ1-2; no firm D call. The V end was cut by 0 bases, the J end by 2 bases, with 10 bases between. CDR1 and CDR2 from the germline V gene are LGHNA and YSLEER. The CDR3 is 15 residues long. The CDR3: CASSQDLLVNYGYTF. CDR3 in DNA: TGCGCCAGCAGCCAAGATCTCCTCGTAAACTATGGCTACACCTTC.

This clone is a singleton in its sample. The V call is TRBV27, the J call TRBJ2-5; possibly TRBD1 for D (5 bases). Germline values: CDR1 MNHEY, CDR2 SMNVEV (reference sequence). This CDR3 comprises 15 residues. V was pared by 7 bases and J by 0 bases, with 15 bases between. This chain's CDR3 is CASKQHSTDQETQYF. For the CDR3, the DNA is TGTGCCAGCAAACAACACTCGACAGACCAAGAGACCCAGTACTTC.